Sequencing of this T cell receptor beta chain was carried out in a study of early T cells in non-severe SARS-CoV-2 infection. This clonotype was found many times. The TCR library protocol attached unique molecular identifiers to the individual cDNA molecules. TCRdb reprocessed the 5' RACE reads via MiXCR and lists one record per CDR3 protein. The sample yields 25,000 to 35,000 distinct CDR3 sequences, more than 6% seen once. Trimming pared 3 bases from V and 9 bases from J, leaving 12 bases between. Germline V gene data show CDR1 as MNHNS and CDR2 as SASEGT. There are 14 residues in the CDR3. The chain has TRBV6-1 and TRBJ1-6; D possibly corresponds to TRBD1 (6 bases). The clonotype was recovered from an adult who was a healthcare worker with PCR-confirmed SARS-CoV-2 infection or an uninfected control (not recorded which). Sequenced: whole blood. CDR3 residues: CASSDRTDSSPLHF. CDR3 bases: TGTGCCAGCAGTGATAGGACAGACAGTTCACCCCTCCACTTT.